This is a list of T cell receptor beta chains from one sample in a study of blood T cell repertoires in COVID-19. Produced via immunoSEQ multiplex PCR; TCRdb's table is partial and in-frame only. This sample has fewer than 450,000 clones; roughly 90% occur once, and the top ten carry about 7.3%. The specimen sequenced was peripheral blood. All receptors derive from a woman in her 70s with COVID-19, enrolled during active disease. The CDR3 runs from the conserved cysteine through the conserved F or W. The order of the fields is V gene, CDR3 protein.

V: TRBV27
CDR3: CASSPGQLSYEQYF

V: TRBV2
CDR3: CASTQDRERSPLHF

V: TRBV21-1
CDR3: CASSKVGLRGKRQGGNEQFF

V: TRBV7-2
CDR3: CASSLNSNTGELFF

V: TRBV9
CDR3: CASYREGYTF

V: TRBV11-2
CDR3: CASRSSGANVLTF

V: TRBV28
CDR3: CASSLVIAYQGPNYGYTF

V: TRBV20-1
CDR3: CSAQGDEQFF

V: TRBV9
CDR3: CASSEGGGAGYTF

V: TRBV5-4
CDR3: CASSLVAGAYNEQFF

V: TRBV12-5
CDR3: CASALTGGTEAFF

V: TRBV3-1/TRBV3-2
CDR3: CASSPYLSGTGPSEAFF

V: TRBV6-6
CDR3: CASSYNPGTGIEGYTF

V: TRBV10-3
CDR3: CAAGPGYTF

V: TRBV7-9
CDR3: CASSPQVGGSYEQYF

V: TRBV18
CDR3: CASSPGSADQPQHF

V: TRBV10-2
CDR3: CASSEGRRGYTF

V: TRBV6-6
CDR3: CASSYLDRTEQYF

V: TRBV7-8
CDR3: CASSSGQGSSDTQYF

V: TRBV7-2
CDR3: CASSSQGQYYGYTF

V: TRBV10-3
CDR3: CASGGYQETQYF

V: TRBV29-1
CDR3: CSASIRGQPDTQYF

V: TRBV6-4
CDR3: CASRLGTAGGYTF

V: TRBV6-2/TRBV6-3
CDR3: CASSYLGRYSSSGANVLTF

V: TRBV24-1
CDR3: CATSDAGADEKLFF

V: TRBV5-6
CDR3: CASSLGVVVSPLHF

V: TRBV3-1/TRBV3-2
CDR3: CASSQVAQETQYF

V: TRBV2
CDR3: CASTDSSTDTQYF

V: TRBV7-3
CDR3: CASSLLGTGVLVGKNEQFF

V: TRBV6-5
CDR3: CASSAETGYGTEAFF

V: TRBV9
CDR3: CASSVGGAGTGELFF

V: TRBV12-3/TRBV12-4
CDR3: CASSLQGTTEAFF

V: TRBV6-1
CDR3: CASSESRRGVEWEQFF

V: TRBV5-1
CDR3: CASSLTGGITGNTIYF

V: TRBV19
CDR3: CASSIGAYNEQFF

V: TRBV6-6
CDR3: CASSMTEYNSPLHF

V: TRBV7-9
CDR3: CASSLVLGTDDNQPQHF

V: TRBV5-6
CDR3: CASSPGTGYTEAFF

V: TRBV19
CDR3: CASSINRLTEAFF